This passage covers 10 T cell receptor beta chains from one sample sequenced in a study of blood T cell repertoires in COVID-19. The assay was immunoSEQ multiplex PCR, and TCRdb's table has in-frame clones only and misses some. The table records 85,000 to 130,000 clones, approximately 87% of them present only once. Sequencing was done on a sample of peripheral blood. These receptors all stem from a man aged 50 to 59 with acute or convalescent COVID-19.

CDR3 loop: CASSQTTRDSPYF. The CDR3 DNA follows: TGCGCCAGCAGCCAAACAACCCGGGACAGTCCGTACTTC. The V and J genes are TRBV4-1 and TRBJ2-5; 7 nucleotides line up with TRBD1. Trimming cost V 2 bases and J 13 bases; bases outside gene matches: 10. Germline CDR1 is MGHRA and CDR2 is YSYEKL. This CDR3 has 13 residues.

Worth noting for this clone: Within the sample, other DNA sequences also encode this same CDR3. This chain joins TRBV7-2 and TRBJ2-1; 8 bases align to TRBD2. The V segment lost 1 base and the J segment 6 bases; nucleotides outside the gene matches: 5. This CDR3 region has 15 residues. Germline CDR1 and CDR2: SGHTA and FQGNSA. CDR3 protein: CASSLVLAGGNEQFF. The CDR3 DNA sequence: TGTGCCAGCAGCTTAGTCCTAGCGGGTGGCAATGAGCAGTTCTTC.

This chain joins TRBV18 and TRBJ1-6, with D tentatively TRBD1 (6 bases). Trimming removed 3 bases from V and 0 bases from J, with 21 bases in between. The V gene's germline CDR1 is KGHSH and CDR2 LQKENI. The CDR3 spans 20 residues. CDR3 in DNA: TGTGCCAGCTCACCCACCCAACAAAACAGGGCTAGCTCCTATAATTCACCCCTCCACTTT. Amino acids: CASSPTQQNRASSYNSPLHF.

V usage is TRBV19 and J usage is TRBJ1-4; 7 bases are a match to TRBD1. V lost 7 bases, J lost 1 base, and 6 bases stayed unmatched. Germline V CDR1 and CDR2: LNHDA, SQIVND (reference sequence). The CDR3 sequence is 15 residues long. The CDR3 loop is CASTIGTETNEKLFF. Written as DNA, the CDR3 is TGTGCCAGTACTATTGGGACAGAAACTAATGAAAAACTGTTTTTT.

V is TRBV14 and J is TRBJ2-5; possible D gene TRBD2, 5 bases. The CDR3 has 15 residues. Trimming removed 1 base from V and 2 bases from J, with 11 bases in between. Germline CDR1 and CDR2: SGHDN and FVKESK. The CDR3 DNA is TGTGCCAGCAGCCAAGGTGCTCAGCGGCAAGAGACCCAGTACTTC. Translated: CASSQGAQRQETQYF. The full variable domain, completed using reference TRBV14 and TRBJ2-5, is EAGVTQFPSHSVIEKGQTVTLRCDPISGHDNLYWYRRVMGKEIKFLLHFVKESKQDESGMPNNRFLAERTGGTYSTLKVQPAELEDSGVYFCASSQGAQRQETQYFGPGTRLLVL.

The CDR3 DNA reads as TGCGCCAGCAGCCAAGAGACAGGCGACGAGCAGTACTTC. Amino acid sequence: CASSQETGDEQYF. This chain links TRBV4-1 with TRBJ2-7; D possibly corresponds to TRBD1 (6 bases). The CDR3 is 13 amino acids. Germline V lookup: CDR1 MGHRA, CDR2 YSYEKL. V was trimmed by 0 bases and J by 5 bases, leaving 8 bases between them.

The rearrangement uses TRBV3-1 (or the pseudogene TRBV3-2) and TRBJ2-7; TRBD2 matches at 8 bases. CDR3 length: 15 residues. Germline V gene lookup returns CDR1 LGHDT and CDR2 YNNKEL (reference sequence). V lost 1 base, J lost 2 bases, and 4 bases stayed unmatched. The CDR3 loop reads CASSQAAGGAYEQYF. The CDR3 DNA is TGTGCCAGCAGCCAAGCGGCGGGAGGAGCCTACGAGCAGTACTTC.

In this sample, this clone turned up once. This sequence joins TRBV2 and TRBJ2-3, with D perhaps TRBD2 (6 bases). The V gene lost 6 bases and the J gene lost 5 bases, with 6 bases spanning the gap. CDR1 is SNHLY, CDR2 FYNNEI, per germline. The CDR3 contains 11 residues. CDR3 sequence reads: CASRGGDTQYF. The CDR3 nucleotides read TGTGCCAGCAGGGGGGGAGATACGCAGTATTTT.

The CDR3, as DNA: TGTGCCAGTAGTATAAGGGAGAGCTACGAGCAGTACTTC. It is translated as CASSIRESYEQYF. The chain uses TRBV19 and TRBJ2-7; D possibly corresponds to TRBD2 (5 bases). CDR1 and CDR2 (germline): LNHDA, SQIVND (reference sequence). Trimming took 2 bases from V and 3 from J, leaving 8 bases between them. This CDR3 region has 13 residues.

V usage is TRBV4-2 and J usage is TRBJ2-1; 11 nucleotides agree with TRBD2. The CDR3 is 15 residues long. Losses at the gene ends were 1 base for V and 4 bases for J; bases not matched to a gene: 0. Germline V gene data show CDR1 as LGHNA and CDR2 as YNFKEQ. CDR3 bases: TGTGCCAGCAGCCAAGGACTAGCGGGATACAATGAGCAGTTCTTC. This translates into CASSQGLAGYNEQFF.